This TCR beta chain emerged from a study of blood T cell repertoires in COVID-19. Clones were read by immunoSEQ multiplex PCR, and TCRdb kept only the in-frame ones, dropping some. The table has roughly 73,000 clones, 86% seen once. Trimming removed 8 bases from V and 4 bases from J; junction bases left unmatched: 5. The CDR3 runs 14 residues. Germline CDR1 and CDR2: SGHTA and FQGNSA. The sample consisted of peripheral blood. This chain uses TRBV7-2 with TRBJ2-3; 11 bases align to TRBD2. This clonotype was sampled from a man in his sixties or seventies with active COVID-19. CDR3 sequence reads: CASGPTSGADTQYF. Here the CDR3 DNA reads TGTGCCAGCGGCCCGACTAGCGGGGCAGATACGCAGTATTTT.